This T cell receptor (beta chain) appears in the sequencing data of a study of ipilimumab plus nivolumab after autologous stem cell transplantation. Sequencing used immunoSEQ multiplex PCR; TCRdb keeps in-frame clones, though not all of them. Of more than 12,000 clones in the sample, around 74% were seen once. The germline V gene encodes CDR1 MNHEY and CDR2 SVGAGI. V lost 2 bases to trimming and J lost 4 bases; unmatched junction nucleotides: 7. There are 16 residues in the CDR3. Patients received nivolumab 3 mg/kg at weeks 1, 4, 7, 10, then fortnightly to week 26. The chain couples TRBV6-5 to TRBJ2-1; 8 bases fit TRBD1. The receptor was derived from a male donor with primary mediastinal lymphoma. The starting material was PBMCs, obtained in a trial of ipilimumab plus nivolumab as post-transplant consolidation. CDR3 bases: TGTGCCAGCAGTTACAACCGGGACAGGATATACAATGAGCAGTTCTTC. This gives the protein CASSYNRDRIYNEQFF.